These T cell receptor beta chains were read from a single sample in a study of cytomegalovirus exposure and HLA in healthy donors. The protocol was immunoSEQ multiplex PCR, while the TCRdb copy is restricted to in-frame clones and leaves out a portion. This table has 90,000 to 120,000 clones, about 81% appearing once. Specimen: PBMCs. These receptors were obtained from a man younger than 45 in good health and CMV-seropositive. Each CDR3 is given with its conserved first and last residue. D genes are given only for firm matches.

d_call	v_call	j_call	cdr3_aa
TRBD1	TRBV10-2	TRBJ2-1	CASMRQGIVNEQFF
TRBD1	TRBV5-4	TRBJ2-5	CASSSRTGGAETQYF
TRBD2	TRBV7-8	TRBJ2-5	CASSSPIEMTSGGQETQYF
NA	TRBV19	TRBJ1-1	CASRFETENTEAFF
NA	TRBV19	TRBJ2-7	CASRRGGTDTYEQYF
TRBD1	TRBV28	TRBJ1-2	CASSSGRGLGYTF
TRBD1	TRBV7-8	TRBJ2-7	CASSLTTGSPLYEQYF
NA	TRBV2	TRBJ1-4	CASSEGANYEKLFF
TRBD1	TRBV7-9	TRBJ1-1	CASSPPGQHMNTEAFF
NA	TRBV5-6	TRBJ2-5	CASSPTGGPKMETQYF
NA	TRBV5-1	TRBJ1-1	CASSATGQNTEAFF
TRBD1	TRBV6-1	TRBJ1-2	CASSESGTANYGYTF
NA	TRBV6-1	TRBJ2-6	CASSETGSGANGLTF
NA	TRBV7-9	TRBJ1-1	CASSYRGRTEAFF
NA	TRBV30	TRBJ2-2	CAWSTGLLTGELFF
NA	TRBV18	TRBJ1-3	CASSPTRRSGNTIYF
TRBD1	TRBV5-1	TRBJ2-3	CASSLEGQGSTDTQYF
NA	TRBV18	TRBJ1-6	CASSGDSYNSPLHF
NA	TRBV7-2	TRBJ2-5	CASSPVQPLGAIETQYF
TRBD1	TRBV7-9	TRBJ1-1	CSSSWDREVAEAFF
NA	TRBV7-9	TRBJ1-2	CASTDQGRDGYTF
TRBD1	TRBV27	TRBJ2-7	CASSGQGNHEQYF
NA	TRBV6-1	TRBJ2-3	CASSEGGYWTDTQYF
TRBD1	TRBV18	TRBJ1-5	CASSPPGRGLNSNQPQHF
NA	TRBV5-1	TRBJ2-5	CASSLRGQETQYF
NA	TRBV9	TRBJ1-1	CASSAVYQGGVNTEAFF
TRBD1	TRBV7-2	TRBJ1-2	CASRRQGTDGYTF
TRBD2	TRBV6-6	TRBJ2-7	CASRESGGTTYEQYF
NA	TRBV18	TRBJ1-1	CASSPPRVPGRMNTEAFF
TRBD1	TRBV5-5	TRBJ1-5	CASSLLGTGGQPQHF
TRBD1	TRBV6-5	TRBJ2-7	CASRNPTGPYEQYF
TRBD1	TRBV5-1	TRBJ1-1	CASSSNRGNTEAFF
TRBD2	TRBV30	TRBJ2-5	CARTSGGEETQYF
TRBD2	TRBV5-1	TRBJ2-3	CASRGLASTTDTQYF
TRBD2	TRBV25-1	TRBJ2-7	CASSQSLTSGGLEQYF
NA	TRBV18	TRBJ1-2	CASSPPQGLWGYTF
NA	TRBV10-3	TRBJ2-1	CAAQGLRRDEQFF
NA	TRBV6-5	TRBJ1-2	CASSPGQSRGHYTF
TRBD2	TRBV6-6	TRBJ2-3	CASSSERGGADTQYF
NA	TRBV9	TRBJ1-2	CASSVGGTGYTF
NA	TRBV7-6	TRBJ1-1	CASSPSGFFAFF
NA	TRBV10-3	TRBJ1-1	CAIQSTPGGRAFF
TRBD1	TRBV6-1	TRBJ1-3	CASSVRDRRNTIYF
NA	TRBV5-1	TRBJ2-1	CASSLGTTPGVNEQFF
NA	TRBV14	TRBJ2-7	CASSQDQQGWVYEQYF
NA	TRBV7-9	TRBJ1-2	CASRSTGDYGYTF
NA	TRBV18	TRBJ2-7	CASSPTGLVEQYF
NA	TRBV5-4	TRBJ1-4	CASSYGQSRPNEKLFF
TRBD2	TRBV9	TRBJ2-2	CASSVAPLLAGMNTGELFF
TRBD1	TRBV19	TRBJ1-2	CASTKHQQGGYTF
TRBD1	TRBV7-2	TRBJ1-2	CATWDRANYGYTF
NA	TRBV5-6	TRBJ1-2	CASSPLGGDGYTF
NA	TRBV5-1	TRBJ1-6	CASSLEGGPLHF